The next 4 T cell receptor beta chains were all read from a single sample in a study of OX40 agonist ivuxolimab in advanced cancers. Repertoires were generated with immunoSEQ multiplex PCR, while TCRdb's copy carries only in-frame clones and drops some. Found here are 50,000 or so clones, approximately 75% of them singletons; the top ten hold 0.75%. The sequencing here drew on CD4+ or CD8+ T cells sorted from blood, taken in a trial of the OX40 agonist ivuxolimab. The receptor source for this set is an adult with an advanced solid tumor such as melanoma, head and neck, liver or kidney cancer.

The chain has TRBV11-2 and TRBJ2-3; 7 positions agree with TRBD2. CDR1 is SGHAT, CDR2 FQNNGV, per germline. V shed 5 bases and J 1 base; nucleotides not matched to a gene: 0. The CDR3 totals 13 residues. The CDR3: CASSGGGTDTQYF. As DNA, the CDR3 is TGTGCCAGCAGCGGGGGGGGCACAGATACGCAGTATTTT.

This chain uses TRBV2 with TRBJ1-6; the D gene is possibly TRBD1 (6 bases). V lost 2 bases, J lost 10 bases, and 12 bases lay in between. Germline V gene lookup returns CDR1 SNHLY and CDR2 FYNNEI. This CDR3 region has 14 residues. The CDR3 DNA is TGTGCCAGCAGTGAATGGGGGGCATTGTCACCCCTCCACTTT. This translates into CASSEWGALSPLHF.

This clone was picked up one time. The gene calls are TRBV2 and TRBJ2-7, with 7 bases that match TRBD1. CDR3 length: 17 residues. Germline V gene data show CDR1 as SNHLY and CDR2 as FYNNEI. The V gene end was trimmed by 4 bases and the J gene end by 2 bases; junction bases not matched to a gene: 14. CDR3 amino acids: CASSAAPPGGSTYEQYF. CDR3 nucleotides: TGTGCCAGCAGTGCCGCCCCGCCAGGGGGAAGTACCTACGAGCAGTACTTC.

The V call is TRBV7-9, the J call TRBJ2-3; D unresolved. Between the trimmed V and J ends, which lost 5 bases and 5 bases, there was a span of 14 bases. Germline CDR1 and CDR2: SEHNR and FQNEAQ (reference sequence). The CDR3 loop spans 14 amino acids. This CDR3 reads CASSARTTGDTQYF. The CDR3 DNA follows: TGTGCCAGCAGCGCACGCACAACGGGAGATACGCAGTATTTT.